The next 6 T cell receptor beta chains were all read from a single sample in a study of persistence of HIV-infected CD4 T cells. The libraries were made with immunoSEQ version 4 in survey mode. The method was immunoSEQ multiplex PCR; TCRdb's version includes in-frame clones alone and lacks a portion of them. The data show approximately 13,000 clones, about three quarters seen once. For these receptors, no antigen is known. Lysates of CMV-infected fibroblasts at roughly 10 ug/mL stimulated these cells. Sorting selected CD4+ T cells upregulating both CD40 ligand and CD69. The sequences come from CD4+ T cells sorted from PBMCs after approximately 18-hour stimulation, collected from a patient who received antiretroviral therapy. The receptors were gathered from an adult man with HIV who was CMV-seropositive.

V and J are TRBV19 and TRBJ2-5; D unclear. The germline V gene encodes CDR1 LNHDA and CDR2 SQIVND (reference sequence). The CDR3 totals 11 residues. V was clipped by 6 bases and J by 0 bases, with 2 bases between them. The CDR3 DNA is TGTGCCAGTAGACACCAAGAGACCCAGTACTTC. Amino acid sequence: CASRHQETQYF.

V gene TRBV5-4 combines with J gene TRBJ1-2; perhaps TRBD1 as D (5 bases). Trimming shortened V by 0 bases and J by 7 bases, and 19 bases separated the two germline ends. This CDR3 has 16 residues. In germline, CDR1 is SGHNT, CDR2 YYREEE (reference sequence). CDR3 DNA sequence: TGTGCCAGCAGCTTGGTATATGCCAGGGCCCGTTCTGGCTACACCTTC. Amino acids: CASSLVYARARSGYTF.

This chain connects TRBV25-1 to TRBJ1-2; D gene uncertain. The CDR3 extends over 15 amino acids. The germline gives CDR1 MGHDK, CDR2 SYGVNS. The V gene lost 4 bases and the J gene lost 8 bases, with 20 bases spanning the gap. CDR3 DNA sequence: TGTGCCAGCAGTGCGCTCCTAGACCTTATAGGGGGCTACACCTTC. Its protein is CASSALLDLIGGYTF.

This chain links TRBV5-1 with TRBJ2-3; tentatively, D is TRBD1 (5 bases). V lost 0 bases and J lost 2, with 7 bases in between. Germline CDR1 and CDR2: SGHRS and YFSETQ. This CDR3 is 14 amino acids long. CDR3 residues: CASSLGGLTDTQYF. CDR3 nucleotides: TGCGCCAGCAGCTTGGGGGGCCTCACAGATACGCAGTATTTT.

The chain uses TRBV9 and TRBJ1-2, with 8 bases lining up with TRBD1. The V gene's germline CDR1 is SGDLS and CDR2 YYNGEE. The CDR3 is 13 amino acids. The V segment lost 4 bases and the J segment 4 bases; nucleotides outside the gene matches: 3. The CDR3 loop reads CASSNRGAYGYTF. In DNA form, the CDR3 reads TGTGCCAGCAGCAACAGGGGGGCCTATGGCTACACCTTC.

This clone is categorized as medium-sized. The chain combines TRBV21-1 with TRBJ2-5; no check of the table's D call, TRBD1, against the DNA was made. TRBV21-1 has pseudogene status. This CDR3 contains 13 residues. The CDR3 reads CASSSYKKETQYF. In DNA form, the CDR3 reads TGTGCCAGCAGCAGTTACAAGAAAGAGACCCAGTACTTC.